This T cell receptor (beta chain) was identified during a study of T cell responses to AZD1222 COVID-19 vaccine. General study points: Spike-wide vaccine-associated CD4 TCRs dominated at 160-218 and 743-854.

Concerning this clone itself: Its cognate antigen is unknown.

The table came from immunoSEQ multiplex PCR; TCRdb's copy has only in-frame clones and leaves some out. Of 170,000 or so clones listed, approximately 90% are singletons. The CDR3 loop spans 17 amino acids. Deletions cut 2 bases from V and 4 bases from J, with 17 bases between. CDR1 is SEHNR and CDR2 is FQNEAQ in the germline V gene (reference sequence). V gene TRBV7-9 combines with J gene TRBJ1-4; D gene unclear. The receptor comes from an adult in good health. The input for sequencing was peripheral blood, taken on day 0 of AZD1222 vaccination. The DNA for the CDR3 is TGTGCCAGCAGCTTAAACTCCGCGGGCGCGGGTAATGAAAAACTGTTTTTT. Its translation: CASSLNSAGAGNEKLFF.